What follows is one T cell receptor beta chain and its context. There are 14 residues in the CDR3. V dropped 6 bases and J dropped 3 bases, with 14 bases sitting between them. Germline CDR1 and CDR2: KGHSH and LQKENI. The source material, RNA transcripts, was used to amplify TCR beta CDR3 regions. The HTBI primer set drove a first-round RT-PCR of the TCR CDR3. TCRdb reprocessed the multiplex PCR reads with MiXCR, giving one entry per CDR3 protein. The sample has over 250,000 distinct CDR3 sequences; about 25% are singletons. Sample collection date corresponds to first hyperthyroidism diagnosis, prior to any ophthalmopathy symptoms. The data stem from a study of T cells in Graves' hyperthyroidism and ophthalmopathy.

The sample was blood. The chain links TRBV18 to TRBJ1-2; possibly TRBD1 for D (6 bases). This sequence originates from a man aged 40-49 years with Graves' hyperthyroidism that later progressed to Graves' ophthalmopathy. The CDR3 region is CASSRDTQYYGYTF. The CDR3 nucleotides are TGTGCCAGCTCCCGGGACACACAATACTATGGCTACACCTTC.